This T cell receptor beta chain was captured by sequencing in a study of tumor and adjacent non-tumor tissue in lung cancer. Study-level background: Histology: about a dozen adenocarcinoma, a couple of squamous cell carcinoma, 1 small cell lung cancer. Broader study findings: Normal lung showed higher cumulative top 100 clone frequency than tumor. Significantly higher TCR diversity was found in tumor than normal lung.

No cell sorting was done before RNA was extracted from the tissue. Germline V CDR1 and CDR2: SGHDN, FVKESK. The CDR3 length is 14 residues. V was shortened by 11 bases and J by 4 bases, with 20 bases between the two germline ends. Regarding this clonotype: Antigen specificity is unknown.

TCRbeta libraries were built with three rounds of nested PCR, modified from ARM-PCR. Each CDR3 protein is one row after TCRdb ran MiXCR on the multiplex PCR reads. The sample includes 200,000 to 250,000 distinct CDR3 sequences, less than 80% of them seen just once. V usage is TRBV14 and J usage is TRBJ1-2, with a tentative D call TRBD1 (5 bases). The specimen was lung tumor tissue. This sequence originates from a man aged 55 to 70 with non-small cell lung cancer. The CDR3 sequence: CACNQVTGVYGYTF. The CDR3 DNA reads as TGTGCCTGCAACCAAGTAACAGGAGTCTATGGCTACACCTTC.